Below, one T cell receptor beta chain is given with its context. What it recognizes is unknown. Checkpoint therapy with ipilimumab 1 mg/kg began 14 to 28 days after transplant. Through week 26, nivolumab 3 mg/kg IV was given weeks 1, 4, 7, 10, then biweekly. This specimen belongs to a study of ipilimumab plus nivolumab after autologous stem cell transplantation. Study-level information: A median of 8 nivolumab and 5 ipilimumab doses were given. Findings of the study overall: Authors suggest TCR repertoire, Treg phenotype and gut microbiota support further study.

Assay: immunoSEQ multiplex PCR; the TCRdb copy retains only in-frame clones and omits some. This table holds 35,000 to 50,000 clones, about 88% found once. CDR1 and CDR2 from the germline V gene are SGHRS and YFSETQ. Trimming stripped 6 bases from V and 3 bases from J, with 15 bases between. There are 14 residues in the CDR3. Sequenced material: PBMCs, taken in a trial of ipilimumab plus nivolumab as post-transplant consolidation. The TCR sequence derives from a male donor with multiple myeloma. The rearrangement links TRBV5-1 to TRBJ1-1; D perhaps matches TRBD1 (6 bases). CDR3 amino acids: CASKARGKDTEAFF. DNA for the CDR3: TGCGCCAGCAAGGCCAGGGGTAAGGACACTGAAGCTTTCTTT.